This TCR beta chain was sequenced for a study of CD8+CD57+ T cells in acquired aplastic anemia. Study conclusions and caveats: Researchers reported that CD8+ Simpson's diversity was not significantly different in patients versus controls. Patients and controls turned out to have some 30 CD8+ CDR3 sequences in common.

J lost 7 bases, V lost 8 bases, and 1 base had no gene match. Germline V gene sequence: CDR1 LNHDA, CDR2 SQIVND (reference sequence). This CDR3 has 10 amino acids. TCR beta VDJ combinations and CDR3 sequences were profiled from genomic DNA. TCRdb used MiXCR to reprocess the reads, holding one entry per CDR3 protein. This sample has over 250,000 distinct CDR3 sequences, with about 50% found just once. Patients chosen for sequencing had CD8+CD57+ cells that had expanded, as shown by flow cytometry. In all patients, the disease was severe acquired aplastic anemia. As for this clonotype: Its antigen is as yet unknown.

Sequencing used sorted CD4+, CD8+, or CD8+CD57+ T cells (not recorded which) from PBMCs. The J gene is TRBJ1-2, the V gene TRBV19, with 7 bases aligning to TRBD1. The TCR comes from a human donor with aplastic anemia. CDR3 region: CASGTVGYTF. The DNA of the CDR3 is TGTGCCAGTGGGACAGTTGGCTACACCTTC.